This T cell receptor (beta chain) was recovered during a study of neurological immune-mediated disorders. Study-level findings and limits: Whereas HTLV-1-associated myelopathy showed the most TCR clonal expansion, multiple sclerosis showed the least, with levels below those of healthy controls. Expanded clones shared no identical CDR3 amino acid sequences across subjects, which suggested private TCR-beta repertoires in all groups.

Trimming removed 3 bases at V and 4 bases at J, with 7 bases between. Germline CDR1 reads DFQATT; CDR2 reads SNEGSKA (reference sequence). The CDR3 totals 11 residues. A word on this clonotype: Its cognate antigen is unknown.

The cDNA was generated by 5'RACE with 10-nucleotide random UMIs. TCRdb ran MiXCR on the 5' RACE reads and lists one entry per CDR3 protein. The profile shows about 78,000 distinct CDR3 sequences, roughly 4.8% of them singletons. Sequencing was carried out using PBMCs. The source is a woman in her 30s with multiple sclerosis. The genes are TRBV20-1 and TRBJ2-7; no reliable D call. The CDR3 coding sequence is TGCAGTGCTAGCGAACAGTACGAGCAGTACTTC. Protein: CSASEQYEQYF.